One sample yielded the 18 T cell receptor beta chains listed below, sequenced in a study of shared clonotypes between healthy human individuals. Sequencing used immunoSEQ multiplex PCR; TCRdb keeps in-frame clones, though not all of them. Among 2,100,000 or so clones listed, nearly 97% were seen once. Sequencing used naive CD4+ T cells sorted from blood. As to subset: CD45RA+ positively selected. Source of these receptors: a man between 18 and 35 years old in good health.

The table lists this clone with a count of one. This specimen includes other DNA sequences encoding the same CDR3. J is TRBJ1-5 and V is TRBV30, with D possibly TRBD1 on 5 matching bases. CDR1 and CDR2 from the germline V gene are GTSNPN and SVGIG (reference sequence). CDR3 length: 13 amino acids. V was pared by 4 bases and J by 2 bases, with 9 bases between. The CDR3 loop is CAWTSQGNQPQHF. CDR3 bases: TGTGCCTGGACCTCACAGGGCAATCAGCCCCAGCATTTT. The entire variable domain, with the rest obtained from reference TRBV30 and TRBJ1-5, is as follows: SQTIHQWPATLVQPVGSPLSLECTVEGTSNPNLYWYRQAAGRGLQLLFYSVGIGQISSEVPQNLSASRPQDRQFILSSKKLLLSDSGFYLCAWTSQGNQPQHFGDGTRLSIL.

CDR3 sequence: CASNPGRKTNTGELFF. DNA of the CDR3: TGTGCCAGCAACCCTGGGAGGAAGACGAACACCGGGGAGCTGTTTTTT. The chain uses TRBV6-6 and TRBJ2-2; tentative D call: TRBD2 (6 bases). The V end was cut by 7 bases, the J end by 0 bases, with 15 bases between. This CDR3 has 16 residues. Germline V gives CDR1 MNHNY, CDR2 SVGAGI (reference sequence).

The DNA of the CDR3 is TGCGCCAGCAGCCAACCCGGGACAGATTCAGATACGCAGTATTTT. It translates to CASSQPGTDSDTQYF. The genes are TRBV4-1 and TRBJ2-3; 7 bases are a match to TRBD1. The CDR3 is made up of 15 amino acids. With V trimmed by 2 bases and J by 4 bases, 6 bases remained unmatched. Looked up from germline, CDR1 is MGHRA and CDR2 is YSYEKL.

The chain joins TRBV28 to TRBJ2-2, with D tentatively TRBD1 or TRBD2 (5 bases each). Trimming took off 0 bases at V and 3 bases at J, with 14 bases between the two ends. This CDR3 region has 17 residues. Looked up from germline, CDR1 is MDHEN and CDR2 is SYDVKM. The CDR3 loop reads CASSLWVGGPDTGELFF. CDR3 nucleotide sequence: TGTGCCAGCAGTTTATGGGTTGGGGGTCCGGACACCGGGGAGCTGTTTTTT.

The rearrangement uses TRBV6-6 and TRBJ1-4; the match to TRBD1 covers 7 bases. Losses at the gene ends were 5 bases for V and 5 bases for J; bases not matched to a gene: 5. CDR3 length equals 14 residues. The germline V gene has CDR1 MNHNY and CDR2 SVGAGI (reference sequence). CDR3 sequence reads: CASSPGTVNEKLFF. In DNA form, the CDR3 reads TGTGCCAGCAGTCCCGGGACAGTAAATGAAAAACTGTTTTTT.

In regard to this clone: This sample includes further DNA sequences coding for the same CDR3. The V gene is TRBV7-2, the J gene TRBJ2-2; TRBD1 matches at 9 bases. The CDR3 spans 16 residues. V trimming: 1 base; J trimming: 0 bases; junction bases outside the gene matches: 0. Germline CDR1 is SGHTA and CDR2 is FQGNSA. The DNA for the CDR3 is TGTGCCAGCAGCTTAGGACAGGGGGCGAACACCGGGGAGCTGTTTTTT. Translating gives CASSLGQGANTGELFF.

V gene TRBV5-5 combines with J gene TRBJ1-5, with D possibly being TRBD1 (5 bases). V shed 0 bases and J shed 10 bases, with 11 bases lying between them. The CDR3 runs 13 residues. The V gene's germline CDR1 is SGHKS and CDR2 YYEKEE (reference sequence). CDR3 in amino acids: CASSLVQGSPQHF. The DNA of the CDR3 is TGTGCCAGCAGCTTGGTTCAGGGATCCCCCCAGCATTTT. Full variable domain (rest looked up from reference TRBV5-5 and TRBJ1-5): DAGVTQSPTHLIKTRGQQVTLRCSPISGHKSVSWYQQVLGQGPQFIFQYYEKEERGRGNFPDRFSARQFPNYSSELNVNALLLGDSALYLCASSLVQGSPQHFGDGTRLSIL.

V and J are TRBV5-3 and TRBJ1-6; no firm D call. TRBV5-3 falls under the ORF class, with uncertain function. This CDR3 comprises 15 residues. Trimming removed 7 bases from V and 10 bases from J, with 21 bases in between. In DNA, the CDR3 is TGTGCCAGACCCGCTCCGGGCCTTTGGGGATCACCCCTCCACTTT. Its translation is CARPAPGLWGSPLHF.

CDR3 coding DNA: TGTGCCAGCAGCCCGGACAGGGGGAACACTGAAGCTTTCTTT. Its protein is CASSPDRGNTEAFF. The chain carries TRBV5-6 and TRBJ1-1; 9 bases align to TRBD1. CDR3 length: 14 amino acids. J lost 1 base, V lost 4 bases, and 2 bases had no gene match. Germline assignment: CDR1 SGHDT and CDR2 YYEEEE.

The chain employs TRBV4-2 and TRBJ1-6, with D tentatively TRBD1 (5 bases). CDR1 and CDR2 from the germline V gene are LGHNA and YNFKEQ. V was trimmed by 1 base and J by 9 bases, leaving 13 bases between them. The CDR3 is 15 residues long. CDR3 nucleotide sequence: TGTGCCAGCAGCCAAGGGGCAGGGCCGTCTTCACCCCTCCACTTT. This gives the protein CASSQGAGPSSPLHF.

The chain joins TRBV18 to TRBJ1-5; no clear D gene. Germline V lookup: CDR1 KGHSH, CDR2 LQKENI. Trimming cost V 3 bases and J 10 bases, with 16 bases left between them. CDR3 length equals 14 residues. The CDR3 DNA reads as TGTGCCAGCTCACCCTCCCGGGAAGGGTTCCCCCAGCATTTT. Its protein product is CASSPSREGFPQHF. Full variable domain (rest looked up from reference TRBV18 and TRBJ1-5): NAGVMQNPRHLVRRRGQEARLRCSPMKGHSHVYWYRQLPEEGLKFMVYLQKENIIDESGMPKERFSAEFPKEGPSILRIQQVVRGDSAAYFCASSPSREGFPQHFGDGTRLSIL.

This chain joins TRBV29-1 and TRBJ1-2, with 9 positions matching TRBD1. Trimming at V came to 6 bases and at J to 3 bases, leaving 5 bases not matched to a gene. CDR1 and CDR2 (germline): SQVTM, ANQGSEA. This CDR3 is built from 13 residues. The CDR3 spells CSVGQGYDYGYTF. Written as DNA, the CDR3 is TGCAGCGTCGGACAGGGGTATGACTATGGCTACACCTTC.

A remark on this clone: Other DNA sequences in this specimen translate into the identical CDR3. V gene TRBV4-3 combines with J gene TRBJ1-5; unclear D gene. Trimming took 0 bases from V and 4 from J, leaving 7 bases between them. The CDR3 loop spans 14 amino acids. Per germline, CDR1 LGHNA and CDR2 YSLEER. CDR3: CASSQERGNQPQHF. The CDR3 DNA is TGCGCCAGCAGCCAAGAACGGGGAAATCAGCCCCAGCATTTT.

The CDR3 region is CASSAQGLSNYGYTF. The CDR3 DNA reads as TGTGCCAGCAGTGCCCAGGGACTATCTAACTATGGCTACACCTTC. The V gene is TRBV2, the J gene TRBJ1-2; maybe TRBD1 (5 bases). Trimming took 4 bases from V and 0 from J, leaving 12 bases between them. There are 15 residues in the CDR3. Germline loops: CDR1 SNHLY, CDR2 FYNNEI.

The V and J genes are TRBV9 and TRBJ2-5, with D perhaps given as TRBD1 or TRBD2 (5 bases each). This CDR3 is built from 14 residues. V lost 3 bases and J lost 5, with 14 bases in between. Germline-derived CDR1 and CDR2 are SGDLS and YYNGEE. CDR3 bases: TGTGCCAGCAGCGCCGACAGCGGATCTGAGACCCAGTACTTC. Protein: CASSADSGSETQYF.

Details on this clone: The junction departs from the called germline gene at one end, perhaps through a read error. The chain recombines TRBV2 with TRBJ1-6; 9 bases agree with TRBD1. CDR1 is SNHLY, CDR2 FYNNEI, per germline. The CDR3 runs 15 residues. The CDR3 DNA is TGTGCCAGCAGGGAAGTGGGACAGGGCTATTCACCCCTCCACTTT. Translated, it gives CASREVGQGYSPLHF.

CDR3: CASSMNTEAFF. The DNA of the CDR3 is TGCGCCAGCAGCATGAACACTGAAGCTTTCTTT. V gene TRBV5-1 combines with J gene TRBJ1-1; D gene unclear. This CDR3 contains 11 residues. Germline assignment: CDR1 SGHRS and CDR2 YFSETQ. The ends were cut back, 4 bases at V and 0 bases at J, with 1 base in the middle.

The V gene is TRBV19, the J gene TRBJ2-3; 9 bases align to TRBD2. After removal of 1 base from V and 3 bases from J, the junction contained 5 bases not matched to a gene. Germline CDR1 is LNHDA and CDR2 is SQIVND (reference sequence). CDR3 length: 16 residues. Here the CDR3 reads CASSIGSGGRTDTQYF. CDR3 coding DNA: TGTGCCAGTAGTATAGGGAGCGGGGGGCGTACAGATACGCAGTATTTT.